This T cell receptor beta chain was recorded in a study of T cell repertoires in cytomegalovirus infection. TCRdb ran MiXCR on the reads and lists one entry per CDR3 protein. This table holds a few hundred thousand distinct CDR3 sequences, 17% found once. The CDR3 sequence is 15 residues long. Germline CDR1 LGHNT, CDR2 FRNRAP. The J segment lost 6 bases and the V segment lost 7 bases, leaving 11 bases of the junction unmatched. The chain carries TRBV12-5 and TRBJ2-1; 8 nucleotides line up with TRBD2. The receptor's source is a human donor in good health (CMV status not recorded). Some clones in this sample may be carry-over from other donors' samples. Sequenced input: CD8+ T cells from PBMCs. CDR3 loop: CASALTGGNRNEQFF. The CDR3 coding sequence is TGTGCTAGTGCCCTGACGGGGGGGAATCGCAATGAGCAGTTCTTC. Complete variable domain (other parts from reference TRBV12-5 and TRBJ2-1): DARVTQTPRHKVTEMGQEVTMRCQPILGHNTVFWYRQTMMQGLELLAYFRNRAPLDDSGMPKDRFSAEMPDATLATLKIQPSEPRDSAVYFCASALTGGNRNEQFFGPGTRLTVL.